A selection of T cell receptor beta chains follows, all from one sample in a study of T cell repertoires in cytomegalovirus infection. Their antigen targets remain unknown. MiXCR was run by TCRdb on the reads, yielding one entry per CDR3 protein. The sample carries 550,000 to 850,000 distinct CDR3 sequences, around 35% recorded once. Sequencing was performed on cultured PBMCs, taken from culture after CMV antigen stimulation. The receptors come from a human donor in good health (CMV status not recorded). Some clones in this sample may be carry-over from other donors' samples. Both conserved end residues are part of each CDR3. A D gene is named only where the DNA matches it firmly. A clone size is listed for some rows: how often the clone was seen (once, few, many), or a class if it is expanded.

J gene: TRBJ1-6
V gene: TRBV20-1
D gene: .
CDR3 length: 14
clone size: .
CDR3 protein: CSARVQGGNSPLHF
CDR3 DNA: TGCAGTGCTAGAGTCCAGGGAGGTAATTCACCCCTCCACTTT

J gene: TRBJ1-2
V gene: TRBV7-2
D gene: .
CDR3 length: 14
clone size: many
CDR3 protein: CASSLNLWNYGYTF
CDR3 DNA: TGTGCCAGCAGCTTAAATCTCTGGAACTATGGCTACACCTTC

J gene: TRBJ2-5
V gene: TRBV7-9
D gene: .
CDR3 length: 13
clone size: many
CDR3 protein: CASSLAGSETQYF
CDR3 DNA: TGTGCCAGCAGCTTAGCAGGGTCAGAGACCCAGTACTTC

J gene: TRBJ2-5
V gene: TRBV20-1
D gene: .
CDR3 length: 14
clone size: .
CDR3 protein: CSAKAFNPQETQYF
CDR3 DNA: TGCAGTGCTAAAGCCTTCAACCCCCAAGAGACCCAGTACTTC

J gene: TRBJ2-7
V gene: TRBV6-2/TRBV6-3
D gene: .
CDR3 length: 15
clone size: .
CDR3 protein: CASIPFAGSPGEQYF
CDR3 DNA: TGTGCCAGCATACCTTTCGCAGGGTCTCCCGGGGAGCAGTACTTC

J gene: TRBJ2-7
V gene: TRBV20-1
D gene: TRBD2
CDR3 length: 15
clone size: .
CDR3 protein: CSASTSGGAHYEQYF
CDR3 DNA: TGCAGTGCTAGTACTAGCGGGGGGGCCCACTACGAGCAGTACTTC

J gene: TRBJ2-3
V gene: TRBV12-3/TRBV12-4
D gene: .
CDR3 length: 14
clone size: few
CDR3 protein: CASSFSTSTDTQYF
CDR3 DNA: TGTGCCAGCAGTTTCTCTACGAGCACAGATACGCAGTATTTT

J gene: TRBJ2-2
V gene: TRBV4-1
D gene: .
CDR3 length: 17
clone size: .
CDR3 protein: CASSREPTGKDTGELFF
CDR3 DNA: TGCGCCAGCAGCCGAGAACCAACAGGGAAGGACACCGGGGAGCTGTTTTTT

J gene: TRBJ1-2
V gene: TRBV7-2
D gene: TRBD1
CDR3 length: 15
clone size: .
CDR3 protein: CASSSTGTANYGYTF
CDR3 DNA: TGTGCCAGCAGCTCCACCGGGACAGCTAACTATGGCTACACCTTC

J gene: TRBJ1-1
V gene: TRBV6-2/TRBV6-3
D gene: .
CDR3 length: 14
clone size: .
CDR3 protein: CASSYSRTDHEAFF
CDR3 DNA: TGTGCCAGCAGTTACTCCAGGACAGACCATGAAGCTTTCTTT

J gene: TRBJ2-2
V gene: TRBV12-3/TRBV12-4
D gene: .
CDR3 length: 14
clone size: once
CDR3 protein: CASNTGTNTGELFF
CDR3 DNA: TGTGCCAGCAACACCGGGACTAACACCGGGGAGCTGTTTTTT

J gene: TRBJ1-2
V gene: TRBV7-2
D gene: .
CDR3 length: 13
clone size: many
CDR3 protein: CASSPGRTYGYTF
CDR3 DNA: TGTGCCAGCAGCCCGGGTAGGACCTATGGCTACACCTTC

J gene: TRBJ1-1
V gene: TRBV5-1
D gene: .
CDR3 length: 13
clone size: once
CDR3 protein: CASRWGPNTEAFF
CDR3 DNA: TGCGCCAGCAGGTGGGGACCGAACACTGAAGCTTTCTTT

J gene: TRBJ2-1
V gene: TRBV7-9
D gene: .
CDR3 length: 16
clone size: .
CDR3 protein: CASSPRPILSYNEQFF
CDR3 DNA: TGTGCCAGCAGCCCGAGACCGATTCTCTCCTACAATGAGCAGTTCTTC

J gene: TRBJ2-7
V gene: TRBV28
D gene: .
CDR3 length: 14
clone size: .
CDR3 protein: CASSVPHRSHEQYF
CDR3 DNA: TGTGCCAGCAGCGTTCCGCACAGGTCCCACGAGCAGTACTTC

J gene: TRBJ2-2
V gene: TRBV7-2
D gene: TRBD1
CDR3 length: 16
clone size: few
CDR3 protein: CASSLGQGAVGRELFF
CDR3 DNA: TGTGCCAGCAGCTTAGGCCAGGGGGCAGTTGGCCGGGAGCTGTTTTTT

J gene: TRBJ1-6
V gene: TRBV4-1
D gene: TRBD1
CDR3 length: 17
clone size: .
CDR3 protein: CASSQDIGTADNSPLHF
CDR3 DNA: TGCGCCAGCAGCCAAGATATCGGGACAGCCGATAATTCACCCCTCCACTTT

J gene: TRBJ1-1
V gene: TRBV7-9
D gene: .
CDR3 length: 15
clone size: .
CDR3 protein: CASSHATGPNTEAFF
CDR3 DNA: TGTGCCAGCAGCCACGCAACAGGACCGAACACTGAAGCTTTCTTT

J gene: TRBJ1-5
V gene: TRBV6-2/TRBV6-3
D gene: TRBD1
CDR3 length: 17
clone size: .
CDR3 protein: CASSQLDRTGVDQPQHF
CDR3 DNA: TGTGCCAGCAGCCAACTCGACCGGACAGGGGTCGATCAGCCCCAGCATTTT

J gene: TRBJ1-3
V gene: TRBV6-1
D gene: TRBD1
CDR3 length: 16
clone size: .
CDR3 protein: CASMLSNRGQGNTIYF
CDR3 DNA: TGTGCCAGCATGCTCTCTAACAGGGGACAAGGGAACACCATATATTTT

J gene: TRBJ2-1
V gene: TRBV9
D gene: .
CDR3 length: 14
clone size: few
CDR3 protein: CASSVDDGTTEQFF
CDR3 DNA: TGTGCCAGCAGCGTAGATGACGGGACCACTGAGCAGTTCTTC

J gene: TRBJ1-4
V gene: TRBV7-9
D gene: .
CDR3 length: 15
clone size: .
CDR3 protein: CASSSHRDGNEKLFF
CDR3 DNA: TGTGCCAGCAGCTCGCACAGGGACGGGAATGAAAAACTGTTTTTT

J gene: TRBJ1-1
V gene: TRBV11-2
D gene: .
CDR3 length: 12
clone size: .
CDR3 protein: CAVSRGNTEAFF
CDR3 DNA: TGTGCCGTCAGTCGGGGGAACACTGAAGCTTTCTTT

J gene: TRBJ1-6
V gene: TRBV27
D gene: .
CDR3 length: 15
clone size: .
CDR3 protein: CASSWENRSNSPLHF
CDR3 DNA: TGTGCCAGCAGCTGGGAGAACAGGTCTAATTCACCCCTCCACTTT

J gene: TRBJ1-4
V gene: TRBV7-9
D gene: TRBD1
CDR3 length: 15
clone size: few
CDR3 protein: CASSIGQGVGEKLFF
CDR3 DNA: TGTGCCAGCAGCATTGGACAGGGGGTAGGAGAAAAACTGTTTTTT

J gene: TRBJ2-6
V gene: TRBV2
D gene: .
CDR3 length: 17
clone size: .
CDR3 protein: CASSEASRVSGANVLTF
CDR3 DNA: TGTGCCAGCAGTGAAGCAAGCAGGGTATCTGGGGCCAACGTCCTGACTTTC

J gene: TRBJ2-3
V gene: TRBV7-2
D gene: .
CDR3 length: 15
clone size: .
CDR3 protein: CASSFGWGSTDTQYF
CDR3 DNA: TGTGCCAGCAGCTTTGGTTGGGGTAGCACAGATACGCAGTATTTT

J gene: TRBJ1-4
V gene: TRBV28
D gene: .
CDR3 length: 14
clone size: .
CDR3 protein: CASSLPDGNEKLFF
CDR3 DNA: TGTGCCAGCAGCCTCCCGGATGGGAATGAAAAACTGTTTTTT

J gene: TRBJ2-7
V gene: TRBV6-1
D gene: .
CDR3 length: 14
clone size: few
CDR3 protein: CASSETASSYEQYF
CDR3 DNA: TGTGCCAGCAGTGAGACAGCGAGCTCCTACGAGCAGTACTTC

J gene: TRBJ2-1
V gene: TRBV14
D gene: .
CDR3 length: 10
clone size: many
CDR3 protein: CARPRDEQFF
CDR3 DNA: TGTGCCCGCCCAAGGGATGAGCAGTTCTTC

J gene: TRBJ2-3
V gene: TRBV11-2
D gene: TRBD2
CDR3 length: 17
clone size: .
CDR3 protein: CASSLASAGGSDVTQYF
CDR3 DNA: TGTGCCAGCAGCTTGGCGTCGGCGGGGGGCTCCGACGTTACGCAGTATTTT

J gene: TRBJ2-7
V gene: TRBV6-6
D gene: TRBD1
CDR3 length: 13
clone size: .
CDR3 protein: CASGLQGTYEQYF
CDR3 DNA: TGTGCCAGCGGATTACAGGGGACCTACGAGCAGTACTTC

J gene: TRBJ1-1
V gene: TRBV19
D gene: .
CDR3 length: 14
clone size: .
CDR3 protein: CASIQGPVGAEAFF
CDR3 DNA: TGTGCCAGTATCCAGGGCCCCGTGGGGGCTGAAGCTTTCTTT

J gene: TRBJ2-1
V gene: TRBV29-1
D gene: .
CDR3 length: 16
clone size: .
CDR3 protein: CSVEVTPGGLYNEQFF
CDR3 DNA: TGCAGCGTTGAAGTCACCCCCGGGGGCCTATACAATGAGCAGTTCTTC

J gene: TRBJ2-3
V gene: TRBV20-1
D gene: .
CDR3 length: 13
clone size: few
CDR3 protein: CSAYVDRTDTQYF
CDR3 DNA: TGCAGTGCTTACGTGGACCGGACAGATACGCAGTATTTT

J gene: TRBJ1-2
V gene: TRBV20-1
D gene: TRBD1
CDR3 length: 14
clone size: few
CDR3 protein: CSARDSAGGYGYTF
CDR3 DNA: TGCAGTGCTAGAGACTCCGCAGGGGGGTATGGCTACACCTTC

J gene: TRBJ1-2
V gene: TRBV19
D gene: TRBD1
CDR3 length: 17
clone size: few
CDR3 protein: CATTPFAGTGYSYGYTF
CDR3 DNA: TGTGCCACCACACCGTTCGCCGGGACAGGGTATTCCTATGGCTACACCTTC

J gene: TRBJ2-5
V gene: TRBV12-3/TRBV12-4
D gene: TRBD2
CDR3 length: 13
clone size: .
CDR3 protein: CASSPRGVETQYF
CDR3 DNA: TGTGCCAGCAGTCCCCGGGGGGTGGAGACCCAGTACTTC

J gene: TRBJ2-1
V gene: TRBV28
D gene: TRBD2
CDR3 length: 17
clone size: .
CDR3 protein: CASSPPFGAGGYNEQFF
CDR3 DNA: TGTGCCAGCAGTCCACCCTTTGGAGCGGGGGGGTACAATGAGCAGTTCTTC

J gene: TRBJ1-5
V gene: TRBV6-2/TRBV6-3
D gene: .
CDR3 length: 14
clone size: .
CDR3 protein: CASSDTNLNQPQHF
CDR3 DNA: TGTGCCAGCAGTGACACAAACCTAAATCAGCCCCAGCATTTT

J gene: TRBJ2-7
V gene: TRBV7-2
D gene: .
CDR3 length: 15
clone size: .
CDR3 protein: CASSSQGLSSYEQYF
CDR3 DNA: TGTGCCAGCAGCTCCCAGGGGTTGAGCTCCTACGAGCAGTACTTC